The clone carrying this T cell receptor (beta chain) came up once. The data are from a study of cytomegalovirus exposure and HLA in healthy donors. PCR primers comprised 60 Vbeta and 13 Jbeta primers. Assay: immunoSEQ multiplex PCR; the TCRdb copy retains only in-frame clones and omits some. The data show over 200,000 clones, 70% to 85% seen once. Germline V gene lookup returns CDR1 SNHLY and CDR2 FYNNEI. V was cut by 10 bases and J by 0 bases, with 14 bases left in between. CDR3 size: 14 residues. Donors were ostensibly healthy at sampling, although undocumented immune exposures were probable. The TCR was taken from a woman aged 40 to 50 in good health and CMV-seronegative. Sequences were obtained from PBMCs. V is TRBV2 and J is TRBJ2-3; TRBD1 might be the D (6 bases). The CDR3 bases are TGTGCCACCTCACAGGGACCTAGCACAGATACGCAGTATTTT. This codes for CATSQGPSTDTQYF.